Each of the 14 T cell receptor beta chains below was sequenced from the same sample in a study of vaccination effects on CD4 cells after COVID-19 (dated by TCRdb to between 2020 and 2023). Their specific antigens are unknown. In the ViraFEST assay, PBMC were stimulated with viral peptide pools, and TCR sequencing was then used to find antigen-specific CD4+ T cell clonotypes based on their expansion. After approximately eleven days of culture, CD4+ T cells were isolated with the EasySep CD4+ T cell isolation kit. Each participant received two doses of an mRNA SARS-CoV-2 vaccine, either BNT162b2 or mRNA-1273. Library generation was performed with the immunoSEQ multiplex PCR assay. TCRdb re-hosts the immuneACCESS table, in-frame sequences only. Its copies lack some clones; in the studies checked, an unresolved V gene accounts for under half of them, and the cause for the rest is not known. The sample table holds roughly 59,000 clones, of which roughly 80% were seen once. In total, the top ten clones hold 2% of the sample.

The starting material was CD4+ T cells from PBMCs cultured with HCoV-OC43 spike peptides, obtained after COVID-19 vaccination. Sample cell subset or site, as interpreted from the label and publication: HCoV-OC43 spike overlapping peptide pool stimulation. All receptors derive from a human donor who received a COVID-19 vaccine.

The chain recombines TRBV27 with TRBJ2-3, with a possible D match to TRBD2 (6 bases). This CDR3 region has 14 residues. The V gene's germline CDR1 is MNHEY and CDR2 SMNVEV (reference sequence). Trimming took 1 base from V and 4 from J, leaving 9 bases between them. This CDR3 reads CASSLFRGSDTQYF. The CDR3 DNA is TGTGCCAGCAGTTTATTTCGGGGGTCAGATACGCAGTATTTT.

This CDR3 reads CASSDSGRSYEQYV. The DNA of the CDR3 is TGTGCCAGCAGTGACTCGGGCAGATCCTACGAGCAGTACGTC. J is TRBJ2-7 and V is TRBV6-4, with D hard to call. V was shortened by 0 bases and J by 1 base, with 7 bases between the two germline ends. The CDR3 loop spans 14 amino acids. Germline V gives CDR1 MRHNA, CDR2 SNTAGT.

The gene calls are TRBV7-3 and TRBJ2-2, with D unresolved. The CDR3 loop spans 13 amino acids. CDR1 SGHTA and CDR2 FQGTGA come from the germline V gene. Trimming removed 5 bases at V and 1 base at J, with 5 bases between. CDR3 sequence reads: CASSLRNTGELFF. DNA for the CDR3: TGTGCCAGCAGCCTCAGGAACACCGGGGAGCTGTTTTTT.

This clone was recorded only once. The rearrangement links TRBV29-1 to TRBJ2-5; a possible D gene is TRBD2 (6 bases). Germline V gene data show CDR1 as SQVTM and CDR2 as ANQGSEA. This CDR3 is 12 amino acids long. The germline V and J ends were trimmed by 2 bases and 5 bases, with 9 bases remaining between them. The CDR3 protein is CSVEPGRETQYF. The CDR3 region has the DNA TGCAGCGTTGAACCAGGGAGGGAGACCCAGTACTTC.

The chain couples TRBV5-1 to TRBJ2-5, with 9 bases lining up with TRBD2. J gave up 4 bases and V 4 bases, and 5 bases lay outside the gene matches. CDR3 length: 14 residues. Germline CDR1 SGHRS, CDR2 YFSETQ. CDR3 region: CASSRQTSGETQYF. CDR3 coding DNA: TGCGCCAGCAGCCGACAGACTAGCGGAGAGACCCAGTACTTC. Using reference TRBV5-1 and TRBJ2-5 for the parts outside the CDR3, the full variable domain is KAGVTQTPRYLIKTRGQQVTLSCSPISGHRSVSWYQQTPGQGLQFLFEYFSETQRNKGNFPGRFSGRQFSNSRSEMNVSTLELGDSALYLCASSRQTSGETQYFGPGTRLLVL.

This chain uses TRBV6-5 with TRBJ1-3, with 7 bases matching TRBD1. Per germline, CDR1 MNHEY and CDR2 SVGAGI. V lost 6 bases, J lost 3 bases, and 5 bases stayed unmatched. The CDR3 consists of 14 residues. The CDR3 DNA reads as TGTGCCAGCAGCAAGACAGGGATTGGAAACACCATATATTTT. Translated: CASSKTGIGNTIYF.

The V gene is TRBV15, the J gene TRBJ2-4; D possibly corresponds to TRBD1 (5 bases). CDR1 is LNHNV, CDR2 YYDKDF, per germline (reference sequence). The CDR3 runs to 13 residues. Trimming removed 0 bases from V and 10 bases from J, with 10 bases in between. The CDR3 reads CATSRDKTEIQYF. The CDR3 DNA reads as TGTGCCACCAGCAGAGATAAGACAGAGATTCAGTACTTC.

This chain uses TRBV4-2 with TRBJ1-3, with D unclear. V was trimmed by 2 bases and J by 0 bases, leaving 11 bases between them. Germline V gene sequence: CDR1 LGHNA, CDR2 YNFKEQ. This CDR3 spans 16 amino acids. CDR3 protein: CASSQREFFSGNTIYF. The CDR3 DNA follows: TGTGCCAGCAGCCAACGGGAGTTCTTCTCTGGAAACACCATATATTTT.

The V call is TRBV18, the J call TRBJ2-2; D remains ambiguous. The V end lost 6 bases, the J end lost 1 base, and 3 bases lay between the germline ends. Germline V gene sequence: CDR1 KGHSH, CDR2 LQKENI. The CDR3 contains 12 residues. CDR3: CASSRNTGELFF. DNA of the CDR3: TGTGCCAGCTCGCGGAACACCGGGGAGCTGTTTTTT.

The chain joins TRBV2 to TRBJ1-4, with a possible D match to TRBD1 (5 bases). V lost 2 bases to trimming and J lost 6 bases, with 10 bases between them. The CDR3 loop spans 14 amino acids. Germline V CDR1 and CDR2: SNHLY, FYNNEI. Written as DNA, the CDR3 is TGTGCCAGCAGTGAATTGACAGTTGATGAAAAACTGTTTTTT. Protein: CASSELTVDEKLFF.

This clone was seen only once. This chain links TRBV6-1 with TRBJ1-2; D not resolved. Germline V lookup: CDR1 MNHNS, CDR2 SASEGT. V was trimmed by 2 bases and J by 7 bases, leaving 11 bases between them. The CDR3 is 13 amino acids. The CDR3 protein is CASSERIGFGYTF. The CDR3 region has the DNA TGTGCCAGCAGTGAAAGAATCGGGTTTGGCTACACCTTC.

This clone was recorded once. The DNA for the CDR3 is TGTGCCAGCAGTACCCGGACAGCTAGCAGGGAGACCCAGTACTTC. It yields the protein CASSTRTASRETQYF. The V call is TRBV28, the J call TRBJ2-5; D possibly corresponds to TRBD1 (6 bases). The CDR3 has 15 amino acids. V was pared by 5 bases and J by 5 bases, with 18 bases between. Germline V CDR1 and CDR2: MDHEN, SYDVKM.

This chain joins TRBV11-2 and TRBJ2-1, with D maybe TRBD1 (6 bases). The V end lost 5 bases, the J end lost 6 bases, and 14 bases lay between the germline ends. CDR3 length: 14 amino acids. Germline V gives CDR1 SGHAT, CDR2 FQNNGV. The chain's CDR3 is CASSGDRFANEQFF. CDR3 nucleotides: TGTGCCAGCAGCGGAGACAGGTTCGCCAATGAGCAGTTCTTC.

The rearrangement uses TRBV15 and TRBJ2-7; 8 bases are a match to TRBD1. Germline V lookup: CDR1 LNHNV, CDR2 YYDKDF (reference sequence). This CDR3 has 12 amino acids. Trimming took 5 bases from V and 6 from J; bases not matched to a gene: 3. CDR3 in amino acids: CATSLDRVEQYV. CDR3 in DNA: TGTGCCACCAGCTTGGACAGGGTCGAGCAGTACGTC.